The clone carrying this TCR beta chain was observed a single time. The sample originates from a study of blood T cell repertoires in COVID-19. Study details: PBMCs, B-cell-depleted T cells, or T cells provided the cDNA or gDNA that made up the material.

Germline CDR1 reads MNHEY; CDR2 reads SVGAGI. The CDR3 covers 14 residues. Trimming cost V 6 bases and J 3 bases, with 15 bases left between them. Original methodology: Amplified reference gene primers provided the basis for estimating nucleated cell counts. Clones were sequenced by immunoSEQ multiplex PCR, and TCRdb holds only the in-frame ones, with some missing. Clone size and V and J calls were adopted from that table, with D and trimming inferred from the DNA. Counted here are some 100,000 clones, 70% to 90% occurring once; the ten biggest clones make up approximately 12%. The chain employs TRBV6-5 and TRBJ2-7, with D uncertain. This clonotype was obtained from a woman between 65 and 79 years old with active or convalescent COVID-19. The sequenced material came from peripheral blood. The chain's CDR3 is CASRLTRLLYEQYF. CDR3 DNA: TGTGCCAGCAGGTTGACACGGCTCCTCTACGAGCAGTACTTC.